The T cell receptor beta chain described here comes from a study of identical twins. TCRdb used MiXCR to reprocess the 5' RACE reads, holding one entry per CDR3 protein. The data hold just under 550,000 distinct CDR3 sequences, with 13% to 15% observed a single time. General observations from the study: Cord blood's abundant beta clonotypes had fewer insertions, unlike memory repertoires. Model-predicted out-of-frame TCR alpha sharing fell below observed values in monozygotic twins.

Healthy Caucasians provided all donations. Germline CDR1 reads SEHNR; CDR2 reads FQNEAQ (reference sequence). V lost 7 bases to trimming and J lost 2 bases, with 11 bases between them. The CDR3 is 13 amino acids. A word on this clonotype: Its antigen is unidentified.

This sample also appeared in a second study, on yellow fever vaccine responses in identical twins.

The gene calls are TRBV7-9 and TRBJ1-2; D uncertain. The receptor's source is a woman younger than 35 in good health. Sequenced sample: CD4+ T cells sorted from blood. The CDR3 sequence: CASTRQPNYGYTF. Written as DNA, the CDR3 is TGTGCCAGCACCAGACAACCGAACTATGGCTACACCTTC.